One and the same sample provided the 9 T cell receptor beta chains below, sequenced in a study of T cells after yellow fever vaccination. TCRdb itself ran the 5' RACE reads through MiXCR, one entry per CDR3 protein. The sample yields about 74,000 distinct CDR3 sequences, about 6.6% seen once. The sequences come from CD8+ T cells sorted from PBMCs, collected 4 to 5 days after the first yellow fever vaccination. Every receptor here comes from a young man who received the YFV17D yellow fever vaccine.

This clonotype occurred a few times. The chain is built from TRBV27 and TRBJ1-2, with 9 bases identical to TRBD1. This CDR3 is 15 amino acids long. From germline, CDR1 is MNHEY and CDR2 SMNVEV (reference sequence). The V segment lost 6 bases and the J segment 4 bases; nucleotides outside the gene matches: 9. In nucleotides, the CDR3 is TGTGCCAGCAGACTAACAGGGGGCATGGTCTATGGCTACACCTTC. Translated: CASRLTGGMVYGYTF.

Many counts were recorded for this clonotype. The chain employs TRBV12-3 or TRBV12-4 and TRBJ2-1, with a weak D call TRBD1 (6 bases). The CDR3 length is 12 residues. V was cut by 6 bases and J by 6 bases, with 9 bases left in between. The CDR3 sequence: CASSEGGNEQFF. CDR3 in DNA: TGTGCCAGCAGCGAAGGGGGCAATGAGCAGTTCTTC.

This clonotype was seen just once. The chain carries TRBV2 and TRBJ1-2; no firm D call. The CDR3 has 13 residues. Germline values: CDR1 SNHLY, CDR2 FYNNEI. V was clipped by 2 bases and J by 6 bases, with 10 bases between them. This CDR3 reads CASSEIIRDGYTF. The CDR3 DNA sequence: TGTGCCAGCAGTGAAATTATTCGAGATGGCTACACCTTC.

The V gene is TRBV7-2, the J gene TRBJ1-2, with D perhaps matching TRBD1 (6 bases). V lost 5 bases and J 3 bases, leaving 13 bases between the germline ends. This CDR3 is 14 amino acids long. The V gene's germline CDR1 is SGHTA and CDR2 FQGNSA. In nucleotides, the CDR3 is TGTGCCAGCAGCCCCAGGGGCGGAGACTATGGCTACACCTTC. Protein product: CASSPRGGDYGYTF.

CDR3 nucleotides: TGTGCCAGCAGTGGTTCAGGGATTTATCAGCCCCAGCATTTT. Amino acids: CASSGSGIYQPQHF. The V call is TRBV6-1, the J call TRBJ1-5, with D possibly TRBD1 on 5 matching bases. The CDR3 spans 14 residues. Deletions cut 4 bases from V and 5 bases from J, with 12 bases between. Germline V CDR1 and CDR2: MNHNS, SASEGT.

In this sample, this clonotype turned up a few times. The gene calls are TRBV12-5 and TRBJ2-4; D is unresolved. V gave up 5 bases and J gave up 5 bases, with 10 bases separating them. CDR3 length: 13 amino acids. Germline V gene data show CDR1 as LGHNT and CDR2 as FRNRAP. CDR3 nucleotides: TGTGCTAGTGGTCCCCGGGTGGAAAACATTCAGTACTTC. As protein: CASGPRVENIQYF. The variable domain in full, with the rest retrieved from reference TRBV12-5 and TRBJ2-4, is DARVTQTPRHKVTEMGQEVTMRCQPILGHNTVFWYRQTMMQGLELLAYFRNRAPLDDSGMPKDRFSAEMPDATLATLKIQPSEPRDSAVYFCASGPRVENIQYFGAGTRLSVL.

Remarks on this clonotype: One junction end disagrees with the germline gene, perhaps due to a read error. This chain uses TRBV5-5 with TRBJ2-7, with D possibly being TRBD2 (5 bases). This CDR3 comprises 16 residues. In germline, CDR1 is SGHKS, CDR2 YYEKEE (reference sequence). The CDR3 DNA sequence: TGTGCCTGCAGCTTGGAATGGGAGTGGGGCTCCTACGAGCAGTACTTC. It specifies CACSLEWEWGSYEQYF. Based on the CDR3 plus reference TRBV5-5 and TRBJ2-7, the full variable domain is DAGVTQSPTHLIKTRGQQVTLRCSPISGHKSVSWYQQVLGQGPQFIFQYYEKEERGRGNFPDRFSARQFPNYSSELNVNALLLGDSALYLCACSLEWEWGSYEQYFGPGTRLTVT.

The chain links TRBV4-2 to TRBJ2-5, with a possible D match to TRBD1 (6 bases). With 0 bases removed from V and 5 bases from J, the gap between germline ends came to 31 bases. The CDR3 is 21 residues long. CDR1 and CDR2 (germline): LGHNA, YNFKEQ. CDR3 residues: CASSQDPGAGWGRDARETQYF. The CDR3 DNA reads TGTGCCAGCAGCCAAGATCCAGGGGCCGGCTGGGGCCGTGACGCCAGGGAGACCCAGTACTTC.

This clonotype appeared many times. The CDR3 here is CASSGSGAWTQYF. CDR3 DNA: TGTGCCAGCAGTGGGTCGGGGGCTTGGACCCAGTACTTC. The rearrangement joins TRBV28 to TRBJ2-5, with D perhaps being TRBD1 or TRBD2 (6 bases each). The CDR3 extends over 13 amino acids. V gave up 5 bases and J gave up 7 bases, with 14 bases separating them. In germline, CDR1 is MDHEN, CDR2 SYDVKM.